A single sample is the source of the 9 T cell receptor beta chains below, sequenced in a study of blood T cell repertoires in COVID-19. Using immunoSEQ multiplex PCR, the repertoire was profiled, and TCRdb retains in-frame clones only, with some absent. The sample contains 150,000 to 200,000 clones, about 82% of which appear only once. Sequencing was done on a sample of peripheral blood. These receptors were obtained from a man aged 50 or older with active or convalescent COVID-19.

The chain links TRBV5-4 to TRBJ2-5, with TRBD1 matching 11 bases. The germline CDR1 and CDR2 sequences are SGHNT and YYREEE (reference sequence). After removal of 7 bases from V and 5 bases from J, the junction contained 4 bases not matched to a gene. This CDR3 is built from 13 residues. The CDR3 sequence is CASGTGGGETQYF. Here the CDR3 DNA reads TGTGCCAGCGGGACAGGGGGAGGGGAGACCCAGTACTTC. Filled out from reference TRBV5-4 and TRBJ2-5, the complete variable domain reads ETGVTQSPTHLIKTRGQQVTLRCSSQSGHNTVSWYQQALGQGPQFIFQYYREEENGRGNFPPRFSGLQFPNYSSELNVNALELDDSALYLCASGTGGGETQYFGPGTRLLVL.

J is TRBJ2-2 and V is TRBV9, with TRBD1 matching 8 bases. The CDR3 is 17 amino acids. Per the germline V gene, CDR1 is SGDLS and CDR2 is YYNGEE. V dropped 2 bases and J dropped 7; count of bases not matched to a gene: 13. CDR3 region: CASSVSPGQAFGGELFF. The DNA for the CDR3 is TGTGCCAGCAGCGTCTCTCCGGGACAGGCTTTTGGCGGGGAGCTGTTTTTT.

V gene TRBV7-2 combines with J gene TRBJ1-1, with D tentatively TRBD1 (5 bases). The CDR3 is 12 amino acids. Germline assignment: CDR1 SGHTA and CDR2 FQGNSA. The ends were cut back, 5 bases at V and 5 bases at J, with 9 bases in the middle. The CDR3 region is CASSEYRTEAFF. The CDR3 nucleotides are TGTGCCAGCAGCGAATACAGGACTGAAGCTTTCTTT.

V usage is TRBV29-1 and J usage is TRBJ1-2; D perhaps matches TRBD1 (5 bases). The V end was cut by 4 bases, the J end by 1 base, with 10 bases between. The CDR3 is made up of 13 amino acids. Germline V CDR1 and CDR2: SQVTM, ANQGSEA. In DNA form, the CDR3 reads TGCAGCGTTGCCAGGGACTTTAACTATGGCTACACCTTC. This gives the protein CSVARDFNYGYTF.

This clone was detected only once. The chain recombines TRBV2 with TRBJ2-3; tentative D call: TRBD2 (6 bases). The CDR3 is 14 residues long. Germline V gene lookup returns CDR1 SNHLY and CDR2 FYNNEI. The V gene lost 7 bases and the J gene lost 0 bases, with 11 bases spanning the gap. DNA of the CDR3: TGTGCCAGCAATCGTGGGACTAGCACAGATACGCAGTATTTT. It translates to CASNRGTSTDTQYF.

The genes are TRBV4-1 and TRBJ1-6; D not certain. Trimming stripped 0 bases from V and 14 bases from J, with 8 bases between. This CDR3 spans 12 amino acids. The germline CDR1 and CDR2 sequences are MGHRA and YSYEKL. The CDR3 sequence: CASSQEGGALHF. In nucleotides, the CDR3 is TGCGCCAGCAGCCAAGAAGGTGGAGCCCTCCACTTT.

The CDR3: CASSLAFMRQETQYF. CDR3 nucleotides: TGCGCCAGCAGCTTGGCCTTTATGCGGCAAGAGACCCAGTACTTC. V and J are TRBV5-1 and TRBJ2-5; D uncertain. The CDR3 loop spans 15 amino acids. Germline V lookup: CDR1 SGHRS, CDR2 YFSETQ. V was cut by 0 bases and J by 2 bases, with 11 bases left in between. Looking up the rest from reference TRBV5-1 and TRBJ2-5 gives the full variable domain: KAGVTQTPRYLIKTRGQQVTLSCSPISGHRSVSWYQQTPGQGLQFLFEYFSETQRNKGNFPGRFSGRQFSNSRSEMNVSTLELGDSALYLCASSLAFMRQETQYFGPGTRLLVL.

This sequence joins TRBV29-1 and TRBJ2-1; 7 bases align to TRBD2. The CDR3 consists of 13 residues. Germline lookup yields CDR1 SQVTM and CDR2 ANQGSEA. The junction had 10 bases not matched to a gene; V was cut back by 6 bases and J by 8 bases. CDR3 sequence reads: CSVAGPPLHEQFF. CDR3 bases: TGCAGCGTAGCGGGACCACCCTTGCATGAGCAGTTCTTC.

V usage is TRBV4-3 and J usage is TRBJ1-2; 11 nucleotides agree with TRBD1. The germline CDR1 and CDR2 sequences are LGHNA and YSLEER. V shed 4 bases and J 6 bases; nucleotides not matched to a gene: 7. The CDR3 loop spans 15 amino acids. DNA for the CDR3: TGCGCCAGCAGCCGAACGGGACAGGGGGGAGATGGCTACACCTTC. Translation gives CASSRTGQGGDGYTF.